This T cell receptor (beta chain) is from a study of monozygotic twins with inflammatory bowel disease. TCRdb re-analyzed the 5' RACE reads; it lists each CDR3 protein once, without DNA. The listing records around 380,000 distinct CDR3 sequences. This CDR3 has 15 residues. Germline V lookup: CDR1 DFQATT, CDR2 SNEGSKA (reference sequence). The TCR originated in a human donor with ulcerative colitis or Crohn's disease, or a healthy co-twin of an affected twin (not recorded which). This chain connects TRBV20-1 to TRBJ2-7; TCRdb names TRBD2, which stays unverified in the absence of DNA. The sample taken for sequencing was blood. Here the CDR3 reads CSARDGASGTSEQYF.